Each of the 8 T cell receptor beta chains below was sequenced from the same sample in a study of cytomegalovirus exposure and HLA in healthy donors. The study ran its PCR with 60 Vbeta and 13 Jbeta primers. Using immunoSEQ multiplex PCR, the repertoire was profiled, and TCRdb retains in-frame clones only, with some absent. The table lists some 85,000 clones, roughly 83% of them singletons, with 2% to 2.5% in the top ten. Sequencing was done on a sample of PBMCs. The receptor set was obtained from a young man in good health and CMV-seronegative.

The J gene is TRBJ2-5, the V gene TRBV15; no firm D call. V gave up 8 bases and J gave up 5 bases, with 12 bases separating them. Per the germline V gene, CDR1 is LNHNV and CDR2 is YYDKDF (reference sequence). The CDR3 totals 12 residues. This chain's CDR3 is CATSLLGETQYF. The CDR3 coding sequence is TGTGCCACCTCGCTCCTCGGGGAGACCCAGTACTTC.

The chain has TRBV5-1 and TRBJ2-2; perhaps TRBD1 as D (5 bases). Germline CDR1 and CDR2: SGHRS and YFSETQ. The CDR3 loop spans 15 amino acids. Between the trimmed V and J ends, which lost 2 bases and 1 base, there was a span of 9 bases. DNA of the CDR3: TGCGCCAGCAGCTTCACGCAGGGGAACACCGGGGAGCTGTTTTTT. This encodes CASSFTQGNTGELFF.

This rearrangement joins TRBV19 to TRBJ1-5, with 10 bases identical to TRBD1. Per germline, CDR1 LNHDA and CDR2 SQIVND (reference sequence). The J segment lost 6 bases and the V segment lost 6 bases, leaving 5 bases of the junction unmatched. The CDR3 spans 14 residues. In nucleotides, the CDR3 is TGTGCCAGTAGGGGACAGGGGTTGGGTCAGCCCCAGCATTTT. It specifies CASRGQGLGQPQHF.

The chain joins TRBV28 to TRBJ1-2, with 7 bases that match TRBD1. CDR1 and CDR2 from the germline V gene are MDHEN and SYDVKM. This CDR3 is 14 amino acids long. Germline trimming cut 0 bases from V and 4 bases from J; bases unmatched to any gene: 2. CDR3 coding DNA: TGTGCCAGCAGTTTATGGGACAGGAGCTATGGCTACACCTTC. Its protein product is CASSLWDRSYGYTF.

The sample holds a few counts of this clone. The chain links TRBV4-3 to TRBJ1-1, with 8 bases fitting TRBD1. CDR1 LGHNA and CDR2 YSLEER come from the germline V gene. The V segment lost 0 bases and the J segment 8 bases; nucleotides outside the gene matches: 11. The CDR3 sequence is 16 residues long. The CDR3 protein is CASSQEPAGTGTEAFF. The CDR3 DNA reads TGCGCCAGCAGCCAAGAACCCGCGGGGACAGGCACCGAAGCTTTCTTT.

The chain employs TRBV7-6 and TRBJ2-3, with D possibly being TRBD2 (5 bases). Germline V CDR1 and CDR2: SGHVS, FNYEAQ. Trimming stripped 2 bases from V and 2 bases from J, with 23 bases between. The CDR3 length is 19 residues. Written as DNA, the CDR3 is TGTGCCAGCAGCTTAATAGTATCCAGCGGAGGAGGCCCCACAGATACGCAGTATTTT. It yields the protein CASSLIVSSGGGPTDTQYF.

CDR3 sequence: CASSSPGQGHSPLHF. In DNA, the CDR3 is TGTGCCAGCAGTTCGCCGGGACAGGGTCATTCACCCCTCCACTTT. V and J are TRBV28 and TRBJ1-6, with TRBD1 matching over 9 bases. Germline values: CDR1 MDHEN, CDR2 SYDVKM. V gave up 4 bases and J gave up 8 bases; unmatched junction bases: 6. This CDR3 contains 15 residues.

This chain links TRBV7-9 with TRBJ2-1; 9 bases match TRBD2. After removal of 1 base from V and 5 bases from J, the junction contained 6 bases not matched to a gene. The CDR3 has 16 residues. Germline CDR1 and CDR2: SEHNR and FQNEAQ (reference sequence). The CDR3 sequence: CASSLVTSGRHNEQFF. The CDR3 nucleotides are TGTGCCAGCAGCTTAGTGACTAGCGGAAGACACAATGAGCAGTTCTTC.